This TCR beta chain originates from a study of blood T cell repertoires in COVID-19. At the level of the study: In each case, the material was cDNA or gDNA derived from T cells, B-cell-depleted T cells, or PBMCs.

The CDR3 length is 12 residues. Germline CDR1 is MDHEN and CDR2 is SYDVKM. Trimming pared 7 bases from V and 8 bases from J, leaving 14 bases between. Profiled with immunoSEQ multiplex PCR; TCRdb holds only in-frame clones, not every one. The sample contains around 150,000 clones, approximately 92% of which appear only once. Material for sequencing was peripheral blood. The chain uses TRBV28 and TRBJ1-1; D ambiguous. This receptor was taken from a woman in her 50s with acute or convalescent COVID-19. CDR3 DNA: TGTGCCAGCACCATTGTTAACAAAGAAGCTTTCTTT. Its protein is CASTIVNKEAFF.